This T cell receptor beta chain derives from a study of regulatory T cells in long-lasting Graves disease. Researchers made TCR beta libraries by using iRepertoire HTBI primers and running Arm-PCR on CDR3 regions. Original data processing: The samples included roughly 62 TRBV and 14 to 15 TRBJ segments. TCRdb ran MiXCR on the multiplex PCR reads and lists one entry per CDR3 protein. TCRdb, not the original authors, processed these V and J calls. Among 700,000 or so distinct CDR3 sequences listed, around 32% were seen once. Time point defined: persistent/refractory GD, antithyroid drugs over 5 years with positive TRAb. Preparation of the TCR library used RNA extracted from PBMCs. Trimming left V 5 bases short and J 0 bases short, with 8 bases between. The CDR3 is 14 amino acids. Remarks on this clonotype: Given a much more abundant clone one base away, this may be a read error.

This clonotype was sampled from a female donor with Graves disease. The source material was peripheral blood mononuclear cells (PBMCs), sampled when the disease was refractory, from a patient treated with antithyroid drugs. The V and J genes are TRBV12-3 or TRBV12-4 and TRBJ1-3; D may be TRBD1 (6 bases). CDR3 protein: CASSRTVSGNTIYF. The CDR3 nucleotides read TGTGCCAGCAGTCGGACAGTCTCTGGAAACACCATATATTTT.